This T cell receptor beta chain was identified during a study of CD8+ T cells in alopecia areata. Overall study: Once tofacitinib had been taken for 6 to 18 months, 6 months off drug followed.

TCR sequencing used cDNA made by reverse transcription of extracted RNA. This table comes from immunoSEQ multiplex PCR, and its TCRdb copy is limited to in-frame clones, with some not included. The sample comprises 200,000 to 250,000 clones, roughly two fifths of which are singletons, and roughly 0.45% rests with the top ten. Trimming cost V 4 bases and J 5 bases; bases outside gene matches: 9. CDR1 and CDR2 from the germline V gene are SNHLY and FYNNEI. This CDR3 comprises 15 residues. Documented treatment: oral pan-JAK inhibitor, 5-10 mg twice daily. The V and J genes are TRBV2 and TRBJ1-1, with TRBD1 matching over 8 bases. The sample consisted of CD4+ T cells sorted from blood, taken at approximately week 30, from a patient treated with tofacitinib. This clonotype originated in a human donor with alopecia areata. In nucleotides, the CDR3 is TGTGCCAGCAGTGGACAGGGGATGAGGCAGACTGAAGCTTTCTTT. Protein sequence: CASSGQGMRQTEAFF.